A single sample gave rise to the 20 T cell receptor beta chains below, sequenced in a study of shared clonotypes between healthy human individuals. The table came from immunoSEQ multiplex PCR; TCRdb's copy has only in-frame clones and leaves some out. This sample has 2 million or so clones, with 95% found just once. The specimen sequenced was naive CD4+ T cells sorted from blood. Subset: CD45RA+ positively selected. The receptors were sampled from a man between 18 and 29 years old in good health.

CDR3 amino acids: CATDPGQGFYGYTF. Written as DNA, the CDR3 is TGTGCCACCGATCCGGGACAGGGATTCTATGGCTACACCTTC. The chain couples TRBV10-3 to TRBJ1-2; 9 positions match TRBD1. V shed 10 bases, J shed 4 bases, and the junction held 10 bases outside the gene matches. The CDR3 extends over 14 amino acids. The germline V gene encodes CDR1 ENHRY and CDR2 SYGVKD.

This chain uses TRBV6-1 with TRBJ2-5; 8 positions match TRBD2. Germline-derived CDR1 and CDR2 are MNHNS and SASEGT. There are 17 residues in the CDR3. Trimming cost V 4 bases and J 1 base; bases outside gene matches: 11. This chain's CDR3 is CASSVSHKRGRQETQYF. In DNA form, the CDR3 reads TGTGCCAGCAGTGTCTCCCACAAGCGGGGGCGCCAAGAGACCCAGTACTTC.

The chain recombines TRBV7-9 with TRBJ1-2, with D perhaps TRBD1 (6 bases). Germline assignment: CDR1 SEHNR and CDR2 FQNEAQ (reference sequence). V shed 7 bases and J shed 2 bases, with 14 bases lying between them. The length of the CDR3 is 14 residues. The CDR3 here is CASTTTGSNYGYTF. CDR3 bases: TGTGCCAGCACCACCACAGGGAGCAACTATGGCTACACCTTC.

This chain joins TRBV18 and TRBJ1-6, with D possibly matching TRBD1 (5 bases). The CDR3 is made up of 15 amino acids. Germline assignment: CDR1 KGHSH and CDR2 LQKENI. V was cut by 2 bases and J by 6 bases, with 11 bases left in between. CDR3 sequence reads: CASSPSLGTNSPLHF. The CDR3 DNA is TGTGCCAGCTCACCATCTTTGGGGACTAATTCACCCCTCCACTTT.

V is TRBV9 and J is TRBJ2-1; 14 bases map to TRBD2. There are 17 residues in the CDR3. CDR1 SGDLS and CDR2 YYNGEE come from the germline V gene. Trimming at V came to 0 bases and at J to 5 bases, leaving 4 bases not matched to a gene. The CDR3 DNA follows: TGTGCCAGCAGCGTAGGACTAGCGGGAGGGGTAGACAATGAGCAGTTCTTC. The encoded protein is CASSVGLAGGVDNEQFF.

This chain uses TRBV6-1 with TRBJ1-2; the D is unclear. Germline lookup yields CDR1 MNHNS and CDR2 SASEGT. Trimming cost V 0 bases and J 4 bases, with 18 bases left between them. The CDR3 is made up of 17 amino acids. CDR3 protein: CASSEARILWGFYGYTF. In DNA form, the CDR3 reads TGTGCCAGCAGTGAAGCCAGAATCCTTTGGGGTTTCTATGGCTACACCTTC.

The DNA for the CDR3 is TGCGCCAGCAGTGAGGGGACTAGCGGGAGCACCCGTAACGAGCAGTACTTC. This translates into CASSEGTSGSTRNEQYF. The chain has TRBV10-1 and TRBJ2-7; 14 positions match TRBD2. The CDR3 totals 17 residues. The germline CDR1 and CDR2 sequences are WNHNN and SYGVQD (reference sequence). The V segment lost 2 bases and the J segment 5 bases; nucleotides outside the gene matches: 8.

CDR3 sequence: CASSPGTGRNQPQHF. Written as DNA, the CDR3 is TGTGCCAGCAGCCCCGGGACAGGGAGGAATCAGCCCCAGCATTTT. V usage is TRBV11-1 and J usage is TRBJ1-5; TRBD1 matches 9 bases. Trimming cost V 5 bases and J 4 bases; bases outside gene matches: 6. Germline CDR1 reads SGHAT; CDR2 reads FQDESV (reference sequence). The CDR3 length is 15 residues.

The rearrangement joins TRBV7-9 to TRBJ1-2; weak D call: TRBD1 (6 bases). Trimming cost V 1 base and J 4 bases, with 10 bases left between them. The CDR3 is made up of 14 amino acids. Per germline, CDR1 SEHNR and CDR2 FQNEAQ (reference sequence). Here the CDR3 DNA reads TGTGCCAGCAGCTTAGAGGGGGATGGCTATGGCTACACCTTC. Amino acid sequence: CASSLEGDGYGYTF.

The V and J genes are TRBV2 and TRBJ2-7; 8 bases are shared with TRBD1. Germline V gene sequence: CDR1 SNHLY, CDR2 FYNNEI. V was clipped by 1 base and J by 2 bases; unmatched bases: 4. The CDR3 has 15 residues. The CDR3 is CASSEVRGQAYEQYF. The CDR3 DNA is TGTGCCAGCAGTGAAGTGCGGGGACAGGCCTACGAGCAGTACTTC.

The CDR3 loop reads CASSEQAGAAKNIQYF. DNA of the CDR3: TGTGCCAGCAGCGAACAGGCAGGGGCAGCCAAAAACATTCAGTACTTC. V is TRBV7-2 and J is TRBJ2-4; tentatively, D is TRBD1 (6 bases). This CDR3 has 16 amino acids. Germline V gene data show CDR1 as SGHTA and CDR2 as FQGNSA. V lost 5 bases and J lost 0, with 14 bases in between.

V gene TRBV6-6 combines with J gene TRBJ1-1; D gene ambiguous. Trimming stripped 6 bases from V and 10 bases from J, with 12 bases between. Germline V CDR1 and CDR2: MNHNY, SVGAGI (reference sequence). The CDR3 has 11 residues. CDR3 sequence: CASSGEVGAFF. Here the CDR3 DNA reads TGTGCCAGCAGCGGGGAGGTTGGAGCTTTCTTT.

This chain links TRBV5-1 with TRBJ2-7; 11 nucleotides align to TRBD1. The trim removed 4 bases at V and 2 bases at J, leaving 8 bases unmatched. The CDR3 contains 16 residues. Germline values: CDR1 SGHRS, CDR2 YFSETQ. The CDR3 DNA follows: TGCGCCAGCAGCATCGATCGGACAGGGGGCGCCTACGAGCAGTACTTC. This gives the protein CASSIDRTGGAYEQYF.

This chain's CDR3 is CASSLSATRTGQETQYF. In nucleotides, the CDR3 is TGTGCCAGCAGCTTAAGCGCAACAAGGACGGGCCAAGAGACCCAGTACTTC. This chain joins TRBV7-3 and TRBJ2-5; unclear D gene. The CDR3 runs 17 residues. Trimming removed 1 base at V and 1 base at J, with 16 bases between. Germline V gene sequence: CDR1 SGHTA, CDR2 FQGTGA.

The V and J genes are TRBV27 and TRBJ2-7; D might be TRBD2 (5 bases). The germline V gene has CDR1 MNHEY and CDR2 SMNVEV (reference sequence). The CDR3 consists of 14 residues. V shed 7 bases and J shed 2 bases, with 15 bases lying between them. The CDR3 coding sequence is TGTGCCAGCATAAAGACGCACGGGGCCTACGAGCAGTACTTC. This codes for CASIKTHGAYEQYF.

For this clone: Different DNA sequences within this sample yield the same CDR3. V and J are TRBV6-1 and TRBJ1-5; D is unresolved. Trimming stripped 2 bases from V and 4 bases from J, with 6 bases between. The CDR3 sequence is 13 residues long. CDR1 is MNHNS, CDR2 SASEGT, per germline. CDR3 loop: CASSERRNQPQHF. CDR3 bases: TGTGCCAGCAGTGAACGGAGGAATCAGCCCCAGCATTTT.

This sequence joins TRBV6-6 and TRBJ1-5; possibly TRBD1 for D (6 bases). The CDR3 length is 15 residues. Germline CDR1 reads MNHNY; CDR2 reads SVGAGI (reference sequence). V lost 2 bases and J lost 1, with 9 bases in between. CDR3 bases: TGTGCCAGCAGTTACGCGGGGGGCAGCAATCAGCCCCAGCATTTT. Its translation is CASSYAGGSNQPQHF.

This chain uses TRBV11-2 with TRBJ2-7, with D uncertain. V lost 0 bases, J lost 7 bases, and 10 bases lay in between. The germline CDR1 and CDR2 sequences are SGHAT and FQNNGV. This CDR3 is built from 13 residues. DNA of the CDR3: TGTGCCAGCAGCTTAGATCGGACGATTGAGCAGTACTTC. Its translation: CASSLDRTIEQYF. The variable domain in full, completed from reference TRBV11-2 and TRBJ2-7, reads EAGVAQSPRYKIIEKRQSVAFWCNPISGHATLYWYQQILGQGPKLLIQFQNNGVVDDSQLPKDRFSAERLKGVDSTLKIQPAKLEDSAVYLCASSLDRTIEQYFGPGTRLTVT.

The V gene is TRBV11-3, the J gene TRBJ1-3; TRBD1 is a possible D gene (6 bases). Between the trimmed V and J ends, which lost 5 bases and 4 bases, there was a span of 15 bases. The germline V gene encodes CDR1 SGHNT and CDR2 YENEEA. The length of the CDR3 is 15 residues. CDR3 loop: CASSRNGGTGNTIYF. CDR3 DNA: TGTGCCAGCAGCCGCAATGGGGGCACCGGAAACACCATATATTTT.

The V call is TRBV5-1, the J call TRBJ2-3; D unclear. With 0 bases removed from V and 5 bases from J, the gap between germline ends came to 10 bases. Germline V gene lookup returns CDR1 SGHRS and CDR2 YFSETQ. The CDR3 runs 14 residues. CDR3 residues: CASSLGKGGDTQYF. The DNA of the CDR3 is TGCGCCAGCAGCTTGGGGAAGGGCGGAGATACGCAGTATTTT.